This T cell receptor beta chain was identified during a study of blood T cell repertoires in COVID-19. Overall study context: Both acute and convalescent COVID-19 samples were obtained from the United States, Italy and Spain. T cells, B-cell-depleted T cells, or PBMCs supplied cDNA or gDNA.

The CDR3 sequence is 13 residues long. Trimming stripped 5 bases from V and 2 bases from J, with 9 bases between. Original analysis: Amplified reference gene primers provided the basis for estimating nucleated cell counts. The method was immunoSEQ multiplex PCR; TCRdb's version includes in-frame clones alone and lacks a portion of them. V, J and clone size are taken as reported in that table, and D and trimming were inferred from the DNA itself. The sample consists of about 300,000 clones, roughly 86% of them appearing once. The receptor comes from a man aged 70-80 years with acute or convalescent COVID-19. The sample comprised peripheral blood. The chain joins TRBV12-3 or TRBV12-4 to TRBJ1-1; TRBD1 might be the D (6 bases). CDR3 loop: CASSRTVNTEAFF. The CDR3, as DNA: TGTGCCAGCAGTCGGACAGTTAACACTGAAGCTTTCTTT.